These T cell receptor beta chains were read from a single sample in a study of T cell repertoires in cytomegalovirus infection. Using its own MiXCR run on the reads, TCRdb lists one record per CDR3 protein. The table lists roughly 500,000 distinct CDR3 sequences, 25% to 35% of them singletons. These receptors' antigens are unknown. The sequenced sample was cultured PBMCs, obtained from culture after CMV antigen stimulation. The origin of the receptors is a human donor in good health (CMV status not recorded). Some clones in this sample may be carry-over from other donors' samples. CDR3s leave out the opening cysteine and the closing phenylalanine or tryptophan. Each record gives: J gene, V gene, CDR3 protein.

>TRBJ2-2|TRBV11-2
ASSSGRIAGGELF
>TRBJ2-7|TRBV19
ASSIDNPGTSGRREQY
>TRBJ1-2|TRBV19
ASSIAGRGLGGYT
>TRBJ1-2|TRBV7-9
ASSFSTAGGSGYT
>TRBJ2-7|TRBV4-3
ASSPDGTHSYEQY
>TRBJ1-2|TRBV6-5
ASTNYGYT
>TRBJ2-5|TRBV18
ASSPEGLSRETQY
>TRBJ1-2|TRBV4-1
ASSQGTGDGYT
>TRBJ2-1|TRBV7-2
ASSLAPGLAGVGEQF
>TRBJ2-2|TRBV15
ATSRDRINTGELF
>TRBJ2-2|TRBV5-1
ASSDWRETRPRRTGELF
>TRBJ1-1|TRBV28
ASSSGQGSTEAF
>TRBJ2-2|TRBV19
ASNFVGRATGELF
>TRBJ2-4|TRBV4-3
ASSQDPVGGANNIQY
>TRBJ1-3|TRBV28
ASSGDFTRNTIY
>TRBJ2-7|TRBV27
ASTPGGPPRSGYEQY
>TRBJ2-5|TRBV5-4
ASSFNSQETQY
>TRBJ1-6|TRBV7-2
ASSSRQRSSYNSPLH
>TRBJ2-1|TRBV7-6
ASSPLNGRELNEQF
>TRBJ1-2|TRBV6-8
ASSQGSSDYT
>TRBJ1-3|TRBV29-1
SVVGVSSGNTIY
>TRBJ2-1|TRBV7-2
ASSLRGASQTNNEQF
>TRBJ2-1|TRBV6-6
ASSSPSLREYEQF
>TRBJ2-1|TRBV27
ASSLTGRLYNEQF
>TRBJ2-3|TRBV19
ASSIQPDTLSTDTQY
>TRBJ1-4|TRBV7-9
ASSLGSGNEKLF
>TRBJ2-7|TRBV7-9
ASSSLAAYEQY
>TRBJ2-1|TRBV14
ASSQWSGGPVANEQF
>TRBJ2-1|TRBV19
ASTVSTSGSSYNEQF
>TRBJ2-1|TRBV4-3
ASSQEPGTRDFNEQF
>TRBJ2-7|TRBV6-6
ASSYPIGGGTSYEQY
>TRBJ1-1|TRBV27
ATHGGVANTEAF
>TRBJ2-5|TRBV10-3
AISESSDGEETQY
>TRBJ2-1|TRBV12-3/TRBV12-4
ASRTLAARNNEQF
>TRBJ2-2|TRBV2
ASSEIRENTGELF
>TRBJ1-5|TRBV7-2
ASSLVLGGGQPQH
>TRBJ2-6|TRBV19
ASSIQPSGANVLT
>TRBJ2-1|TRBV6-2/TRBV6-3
ASSDYREPWDNEQF
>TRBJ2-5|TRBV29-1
SGGGAQETQY
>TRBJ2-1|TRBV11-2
ASSLGHLPYNEQF
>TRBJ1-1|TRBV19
ASSTQGIGEAF
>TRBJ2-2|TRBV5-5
ASRRGTDLNTGELF
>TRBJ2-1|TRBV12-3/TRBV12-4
ASRRDSSYNEQF
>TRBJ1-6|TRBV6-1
ASNQGNSPLH
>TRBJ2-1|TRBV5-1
ASSLDPNNEQF
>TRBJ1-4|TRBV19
ASNLGGLGEKLF
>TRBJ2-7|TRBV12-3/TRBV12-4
ASSFGDGAYEQY
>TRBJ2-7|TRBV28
ASSPGRGTYEQY
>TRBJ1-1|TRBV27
ASSLYGGARLETEAF
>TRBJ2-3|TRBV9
ASSGYDADTQY
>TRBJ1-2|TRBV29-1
SVEDHGGYGYT
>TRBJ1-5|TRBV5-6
ASSLGVRGNQPQH
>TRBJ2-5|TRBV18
ASSPRREGETQY